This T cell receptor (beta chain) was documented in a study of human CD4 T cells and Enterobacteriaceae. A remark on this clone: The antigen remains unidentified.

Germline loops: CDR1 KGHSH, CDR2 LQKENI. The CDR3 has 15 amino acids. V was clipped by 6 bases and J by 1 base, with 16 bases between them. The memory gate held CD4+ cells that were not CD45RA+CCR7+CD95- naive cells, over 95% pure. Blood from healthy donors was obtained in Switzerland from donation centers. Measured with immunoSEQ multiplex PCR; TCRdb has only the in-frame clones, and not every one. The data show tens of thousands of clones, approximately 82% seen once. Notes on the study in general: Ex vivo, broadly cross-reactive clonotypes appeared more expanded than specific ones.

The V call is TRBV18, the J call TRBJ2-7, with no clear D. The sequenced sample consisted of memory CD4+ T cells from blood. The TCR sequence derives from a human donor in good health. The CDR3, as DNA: TGTGCCAGCTCTCCTATCCAGGACGGGTCCTACGAGCAGTACTTC. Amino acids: CASSPIQDGSYEQYF.